Below, 15 T cell receptor beta chains from the same sample are listed, as sequenced in a study of T cell clonotyping in hematopoietic cell transplantation. Sequencing used immunoSEQ multiplex PCR; TCRdb keeps in-frame clones, though not all of them. The repertoire holds about 15,000 clones, with about 93% as singletons. The specimen was PBMCs, collected 30 days after allogeneic stem cell transplant. The source is a male patient aged 55 to 69 who had an allogeneic stem cell transplant from an unrelated donor, so the T cells may come from the graft donor. Some clones in this sample may be carry-over from other donors' samples.

The V gene is TRBV25-1, the J gene TRBJ1-5; 9 bases are shared with TRBD1. The CDR3 is 14 residues long. Trimming cost V 8 bases and J 0 bases; bases outside gene matches: 2. Germline values: CDR1 MGHDK, CDR2 SYGVNS. The CDR3 loop is CASRGQGSNQPQHF. The CDR3 DNA follows: TGTGCCAGCCGGGGACAGGGTAGCAATCAGCCCCAGCATTTT.

The chain employs TRBV11-2 and TRBJ2-1, with 8 nucleotides matching TRBD2. The V gene end was trimmed by 2 bases and the J gene end by 7 bases; junction bases not matched to a gene: 7. CDR3 size: 15 residues. Germline CDR1 is SGHAT and CDR2 is FQNNGV. CDR3 nucleotide sequence: TGTGCCAGCAGCTTAAATCCCACGGGAGGGAATGAGCAGTTCTTC. Translated, it gives CASSLNPTGGNEQFF.

The rearrangement joins TRBV5-1 to TRBJ1-1, with unresolved D. Germline V CDR1 and CDR2: SGHRS, YFSETQ. Trimming shortened V by 0 bases and J by 0 bases, and 3 bases separated the two germline ends. This CDR3 has 13 amino acids. In DNA, the CDR3 is TGCGCCAGCAGCTTGGGGATGAACACTGAAGCTTTCTTT. Protein: CASSLGMNTEAFF. Looking up the rest from reference TRBV5-1 and TRBJ1-1 gives the full variable domain: KAGVTQTPRYLIKTRGQQVTLSCSPISGHRSVSWYQQTPGQGLQFLFEYFSETQRNKGNFPGRFSGRQFSNSRSEMNVSTLELGDSALYLCASSLGMNTEAFFGQGTRLTVV.

This clone was detected once. The chain joins TRBV5-1 to TRBJ1-2; no definite D call. Trimming stripped 9 bases from V and 4 bases from J, with 19 bases between. The CDR3 is 14 residues long. Germline assignment: CDR1 SGHRS and CDR2 YFSETQ. CDR3 protein: CATAPIGPFYGYTF. CDR3 in DNA: TGCGCCACCGCTCCCATCGGCCCCTTCTATGGCTACACCTTC. Supplemented by reference TRBV5-1 and TRBJ1-2, the full variable domain reads KAGVTQTPRYLIKTRGQQVTLSCSPISGHRSVSWYQQTPGQGLQFLFEYFSETQRNKGNFPGRFSGRQFSNSRSEMNVSTLELGDSALYLCATAPIGPFYGYTFGSGTRLTVV.

This chain uses TRBV15 with TRBJ2-7; maybe TRBD1 (5 bases). V lost 0 bases, J lost 2 bases, and 11 bases lay in between. The CDR3 is 15 residues long. CDR1 and CDR2 (germline): LNHNV, YYDKDF (reference sequence). The CDR3 DNA reads as TGTGCCACCAGCAGAGAGGGCAGGGTCGCCTACGAGCAGTACTTC. Translating gives CATSREGRVAYEQYF.

In its sample, this clone was seen once. This chain links TRBV19 with TRBJ1-6; D may be TRBD1 (5 bases). CDR3 length equals 14 residues. Trimming took 4 bases from V and 10 from J, leaving 14 bases between them. Germline CDR1 and CDR2: LNHDA and SQIVND (reference sequence). DNA for the CDR3: TGTGCCAGTAGTACAGGGTGGCAGGAATCACCCCTCCACTTT. This gives the protein CASSTGWQESPLHF. Supplemented by reference TRBV19 and TRBJ1-6, the full variable domain reads DGGITQSPKYLFRKEGQNVTLSCEQNLNHDAMYWYRQDPGQGLRLIYYSQIVNDFQKGDIAEGYSVSREKKESFPLTVTSAQKNPTAFYLCASSTGWQESPLHFGNGTRLTVT.

The CDR3 region is CASSSGGGRLNTGELFF. The CDR3 coding sequence is TGTGCCAGCAGCTCCGGAGGTGGCAGACTGAACACCGGGGAGCTGTTTTTT. The gene calls are TRBV5-6 and TRBJ2-2, with a tentative D call TRBD2 (5 bases). The V and J ends lost 3 bases and 1 base respectively, with 16 bases between them. CDR3 length equals 17 residues. Germline V gene sequence: CDR1 SGHDT, CDR2 YYEEEE. The full variable domain, in which reference TRBV5-6 and TRBJ2-2 provide the parts outside the CDR3, is DAGVTQSPTHLIKTRGQQVTLRCSPKSGHDTVSWYQQALGQGPQFIFQYYEEEERQRGNFPDRFSGHQFPNYSSELNVNALLLGDSALYLCASSSGGGRLNTGELFFGEGSRLTVL.

J is TRBJ1-1 and V is TRBV20-1; D is undetermined. V was clipped by 5 bases and J by 6 bases, with 7 bases between them. Germline V gene sequence: CDR1 DFQATT, CDR2 SNEGSKA (reference sequence). This CDR3 is 10 amino acids long. The CDR3 sequence: CSAVFSEAFF. Here the CDR3 DNA reads TGCAGTGCTGTCTTTTCTGAAGCTTTCTTT.

CDR3 sequence reads: CASSPTEGVQYNEQFF. The CDR3 DNA follows: TGTGCCAGCAGTCCCACGGAGGGGGTCCAATACAATGAGCAGTTCTTC. The chain couples TRBV7-2 to TRBJ2-1; either TRBD1 or TRBD2 may fit D (6 bases each). V gave up 6 bases and J gave up 4 bases, with 19 bases separating them. Germline assignment: CDR1 SGHTA and CDR2 FQGNSA. This CDR3 has 16 amino acids. Full variable domain (rest looked up from reference TRBV7-2 and TRBJ2-1): GAGVSQSPSNKVTEKGKDVELRCDPISGHTALYWYRQSLGQGLEFLIYFQGNSAPDKSGLPSDRFSAERTGGSVSTLTIQRTQQEDSAVYLCASSPTEGVQYNEQFFGPGTRLTVL.

J is TRBJ1-6 and V is TRBV5-4; the D gene is possibly TRBD1 (5 bases). This CDR3 is built from 16 residues. The ends were cut back, 0 bases at V and 8 bases at J, with 15 bases in the middle. The germline V gene encodes CDR1 SGHNT and CDR2 YYREEE (reference sequence). CDR3 loop: CASSLDGAGLYSPLHF. CDR3 coding DNA: TGTGCCAGCAGCTTGGATGGTGCAGGGCTTTATTCACCCCTCCACTTT.

The genes are TRBV14 and TRBJ2-1; 8 bases map to TRBD2. This CDR3 contains 14 residues. V lost 0 bases to trimming and J lost 9 bases; unmatched junction nucleotides: 4. The V gene's germline CDR1 is SGHDN and CDR2 FVKESK. The CDR3 region has the DNA TGTGCCAGCAGCCAAGAATGGACTAGCAGTGAGCAGTTCTTC. Translation gives CASSQEWTSSEQFF.

The chain recombines TRBV29-1 with TRBJ1-2; possibly TRBD1 for D (6 bases). There are 12 residues in the CDR3. Germline CDR1 is SQVTM and CDR2 is ANQGSEA. Trimming pared 5 bases from V and 3 bases from J, leaving 10 bases between. DNA for the CDR3: TGCAGCGTTCGCGAGGGGGACTATGGCTACACCTTC. It translates to CSVREGDYGYTF.

The chain is built from TRBV9 and TRBJ1-1; possibly TRBD1 for D (5 bases). The germline V gene has CDR1 SGDLS and CDR2 YYNGEE. V lost 3 bases to trimming and J lost 1 base, with 13 bases between them. This CDR3 is built from 15 residues. The CDR3 DNA reads TGTGCCAGCAGCGCCTCAGGGCTCCGGAACACTGAAGCTTTCTTT. Protein product: CASSASGLRNTEAFF.

This clone was seen only once. The rearrangement joins TRBV7-6 to TRBJ2-7, with D tentatively TRBD1 (5 bases). The CDR3 is made up of 15 amino acids. CDR1 SGHVS and CDR2 FNYEAQ come from the germline V gene. Trimming removed 2 bases from V and 1 base from J, with 12 bases in between. This CDR3 is CASSLSPGQSYEQYF. In DNA form, the CDR3 reads TGTGCCAGCAGCTTATCCCCAGGGCAATCCTACGAGCAGTACTTC.

The chain combines TRBV30 with TRBJ1-2; possible D gene TRBD1, 5 bases. This CDR3 spans 13 amino acids. Deletions cut 3 bases from V and 8 bases from J, with 16 bases between. Germline-derived CDR1 and CDR2 are GTSNPN and SVGIG (reference sequence). DNA for the CDR3: TGTGCCTGGAGCGCCGATCGGGGGGAGGGCTACACCTTC. Protein product: CAWSADRGEGYTF.